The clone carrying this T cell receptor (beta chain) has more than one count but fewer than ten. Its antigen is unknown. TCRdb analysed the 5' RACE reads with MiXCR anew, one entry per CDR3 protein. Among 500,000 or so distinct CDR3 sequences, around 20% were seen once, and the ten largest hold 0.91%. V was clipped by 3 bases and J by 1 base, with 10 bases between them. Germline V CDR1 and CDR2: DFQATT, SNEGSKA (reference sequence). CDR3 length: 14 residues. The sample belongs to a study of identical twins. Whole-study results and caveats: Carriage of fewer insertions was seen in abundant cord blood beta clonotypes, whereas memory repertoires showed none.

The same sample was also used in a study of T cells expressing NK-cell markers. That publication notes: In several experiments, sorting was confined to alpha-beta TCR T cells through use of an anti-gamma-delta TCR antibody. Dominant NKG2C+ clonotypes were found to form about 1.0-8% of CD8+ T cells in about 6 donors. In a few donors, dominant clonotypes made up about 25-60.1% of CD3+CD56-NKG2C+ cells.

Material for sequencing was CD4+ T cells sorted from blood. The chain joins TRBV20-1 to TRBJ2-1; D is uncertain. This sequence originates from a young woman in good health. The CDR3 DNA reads TGCAGTGCTAGGGTCCGTAGGTCCTACAATGAGCAGTTCTTC. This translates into CSARVRRSYNEQFF.